Each of the 10 T cell receptor beta chains below was sequenced from the same sample in a study of resident and recirculating memory T cells in vitiligo. Clones were sequenced by immunoSEQ multiplex PCR, and TCRdb holds only the in-frame ones, with some missing. Among roughly 42,000 clones listed, 80% to 95% were seen once. Source material: blood. Receptors originate from a male donor with vitiligo.

J is TRBJ2-5 and V is TRBV7-6; 11 bases line up with TRBD2. In germline, CDR1 is SGHVS, CDR2 FNYEAQ. The V gene end was trimmed by 4 bases and the J gene end by 0 bases; junction bases not matched to a gene: 4. There are 16 residues in the CDR3. This CDR3 reads CASSWGLAANQETQYF. The CDR3 DNA is TGTGCCAGCAGCTGGGGACTAGCGGCAAACCAAGAGACCCAGTACTTC.

This clone was seen a handful of times. The chain carries TRBV7-2 and TRBJ2-5; 9 bases are a match to TRBD1. V dropped 5 bases and J dropped 4; count of bases not matched to a gene: 8. The CDR3 totals 15 residues. The V gene's germline CDR1 is SGHTA and CDR2 FQGNSA. The CDR3 protein is CASSRPQGALETQYF. The CDR3 DNA follows: TGTGCCAGCAGCCGTCCACAGGGGGCTTTAGAGACCCAGTACTTC.

The chain carries TRBV14 and TRBJ2-3; D is perhaps TRBD1 (6 bases). V was pared by 5 bases and J by 6 bases, with 18 bases between. The CDR3 runs 15 residues. From germline, CDR1 is SGHDN and CDR2 FVKESK. As DNA, the CDR3 is TGTGCCAGCAGCACGGGACCTGGGCAGGGGGATACGCAGTATTTT. It translates to CASSTGPGQGDTQYF.

The chain carries TRBV13 and TRBJ2-7, with a possible D match to TRBD1 (6 bases). This CDR3 comprises 16 residues. Germline-derived CDR1 and CDR2 are PRHDT and FYEKMQ (reference sequence). V was trimmed by 4 bases and J by 0 bases, leaving 16 bases between them. This CDR3 is CASSSGRQDASYEQYF. Written as DNA, the CDR3 is TGTGCCAGCAGCTCAGGGAGACAGGACGCCTCCTACGAGCAGTACTTC.

This clone occurred a few times. The CDR3 DNA follows: TGTGCCAGCAGTTCTTGGGGGGTGGTCGATGAGCAGTTCTTC. Translation gives CASSSWGVVDEQFF. V is TRBV6-5 and J is TRBJ2-1; maybe TRBD2 (6 bases). The CDR3 consists of 14 residues. Per germline, CDR1 MNHEY and CDR2 SVGAGI. Trimming stripped 4 bases from V and 8 bases from J, with 15 bases between.

This clone was counted a few times. This chain links TRBV30 with TRBJ2-7; D unclear. CDR1 is GTSNPN, CDR2 SVGIG, per germline (reference sequence). The CDR3 totals 11 residues. V dropped 3 bases and J dropped 4 bases, with 7 bases sitting between them. The CDR3 DNA follows: TGTGCCTGGAGATTCGGGTACGAGCAGTACTTC. It codes for CAWRFGYEQYF.

This clone turned up a few times. The rearrangement links TRBV5-1 to TRBJ1-2; possible D gene TRBD1, 6 bases. Germline CDR1 is SGHRS and CDR2 is YFSETQ. This CDR3 is 13 amino acids long. The V and J ends lost 2 bases and 4 bases respectively, with 9 bases between them. CDR3 DNA sequence: TGCGCCAGCAGCTTTAGGGGGAGCTATGGCTACACCTTC. The encoded protein is CASSFRGSYGYTF.

This clone was counted a single time. The chain recombines TRBV5-1 with TRBJ2-5, with a tentative D call TRBD2 (5 bases). Germline CDR1 is SGHRS and CDR2 is YFSETQ. V was cut by 7 bases and J by 5 bases, with 15 bases left in between. This CDR3 region has 13 residues. The DNA for the CDR3 is TGCGCCAGCGCAAGCGGCTCCTCCGAGACCCAGTACTTC. Amino acid sequence: CASASGSSETQYF.

The genes are TRBV29-1 and TRBJ2-1; 9 positions agree with TRBD1. Germline CDR1 reads SQVTM; CDR2 reads ANQGSEA. V was pared by 5 bases and J by 2 bases, with 4 bases of the junction left unmatched. The CDR3 totals 14 residues. The CDR3 spells CSVSGTGPYNEQFF. CDR3 bases: TGCAGCGTTTCCGGGACAGGGCCCTACAATGAGCAGTTCTTC.

The chain is built from TRBV9 and TRBJ1-6; D is unclear. Germline V gene lookup returns CDR1 SGDLS and CDR2 YYNGEE. Trimming shortened V by 0 bases and J by 9 bases, and 7 bases separated the two germline ends. CDR3 length: 13 residues. CDR3 sequence (DNA): TGTGCCAGCAGCGTAGGGCTGATTTCACCCCTCCACTTT. Its translation is CASSVGLISPLHF.